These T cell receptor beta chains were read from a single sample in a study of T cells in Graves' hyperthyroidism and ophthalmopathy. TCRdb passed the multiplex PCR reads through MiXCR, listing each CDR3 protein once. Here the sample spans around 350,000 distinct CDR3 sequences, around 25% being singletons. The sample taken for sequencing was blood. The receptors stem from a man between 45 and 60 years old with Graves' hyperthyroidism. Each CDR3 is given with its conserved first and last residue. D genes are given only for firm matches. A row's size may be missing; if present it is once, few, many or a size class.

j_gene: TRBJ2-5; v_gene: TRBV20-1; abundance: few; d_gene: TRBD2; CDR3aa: CSARGKAGEQETQYF; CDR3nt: TGCAGTGCTAGGGGGAAGGCGGGAGAACAAGAGACCCAGTACTTC
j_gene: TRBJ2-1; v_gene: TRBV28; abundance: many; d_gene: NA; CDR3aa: CASSFGGDEQFF; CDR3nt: TGTGCCAGCAGTTTCGGCGGGGATGAGCAGTTCTTC
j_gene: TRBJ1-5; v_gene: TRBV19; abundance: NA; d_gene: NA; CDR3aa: CASMKTQALGNQPQHF; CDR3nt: TGTGCCAGTATGAAGACACAGGCTCTCGGCAATCAGCCCCAGCATTTT
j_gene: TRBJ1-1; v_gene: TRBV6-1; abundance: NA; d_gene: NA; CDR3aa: CASSLRPPRTGREGAFF; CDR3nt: TGTGCCAGCAGTTTAAGGCCCCCCCGGACGGGCAGGGAGGGAGCTTTCTTT
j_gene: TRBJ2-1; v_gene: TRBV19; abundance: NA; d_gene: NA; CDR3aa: CASSIQGTGASEQFF; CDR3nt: TGTGCCAGTAGTATTCAGGGGACGGGAGCGAGTGAGCAGTTCTTC
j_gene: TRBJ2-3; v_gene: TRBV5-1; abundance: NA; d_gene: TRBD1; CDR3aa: CASRVSGTGGTDTQYF; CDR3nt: TGCGCCAGCAGGGTATCCGGGACAGGGGGCACAGATACGCAGTATTTT
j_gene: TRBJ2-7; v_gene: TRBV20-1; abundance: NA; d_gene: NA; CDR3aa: CSARDQTAYEQYF; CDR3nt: TGCAGTGCTAGAGATCAGACAGCCTACGAGCAGTACTTC
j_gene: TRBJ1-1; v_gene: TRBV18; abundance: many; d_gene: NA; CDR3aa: CASSTGQNTEAFF; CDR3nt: TGTGCCAGCTCAACGGGACAGAACACTGAAGCTTTCTTT
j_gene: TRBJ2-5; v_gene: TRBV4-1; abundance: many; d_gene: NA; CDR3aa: CASSQPGLGGPFETQYF; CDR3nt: TGCGCCAGCAGCCAGCCGGGACTAGGGGGCCCATTTGAGACCCAGTACTTC
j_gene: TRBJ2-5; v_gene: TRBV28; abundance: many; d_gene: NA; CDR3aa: CASSLGVSVETQYF; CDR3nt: TGTGCCAGCAGTTTAGGTGTGTCGGTAGAGACCCAGTACTTC
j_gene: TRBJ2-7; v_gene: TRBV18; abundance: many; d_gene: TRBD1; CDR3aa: CASSLGGQVDEQYF; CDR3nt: TGTGCCAGCTCACTCGGGGGACAGGTCGACGAGCAGTACTTC
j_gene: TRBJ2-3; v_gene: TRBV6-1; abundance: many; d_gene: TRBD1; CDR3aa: CASSDGTGSFTQYF; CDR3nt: TGTGCCAGCAGTGACGGGACAGGGTCTTTCACGCAGTATTTT
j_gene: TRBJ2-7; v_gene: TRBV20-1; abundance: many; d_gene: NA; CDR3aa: CSAGHDLRTGGTYEQYF; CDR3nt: TGCAGTGCTGGGCACGACCTGCGAACCGGGGGTACCTACGAGCAGTACTTC
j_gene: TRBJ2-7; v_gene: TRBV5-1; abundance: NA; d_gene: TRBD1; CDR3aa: CASSLILTEGQRGYEQYF; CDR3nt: TGTGCCAGCAGCTTAATATTAACAGAGGGACAGCGAGGATACGAGCAGTACTTC
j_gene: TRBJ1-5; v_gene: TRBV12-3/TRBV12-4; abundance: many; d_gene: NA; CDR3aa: CASSPLGHNQPQHF; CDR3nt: TGTGCCAGCAGTCCACTAGGTCACAATCAGCCCCAGCATTTT
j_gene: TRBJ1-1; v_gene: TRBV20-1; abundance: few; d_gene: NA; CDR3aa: CSAQLLGGGTEAFF; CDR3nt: TGCAGTGCCCAGCTCCTGGGGGGGGGCACTGAAGCTTTCTTT
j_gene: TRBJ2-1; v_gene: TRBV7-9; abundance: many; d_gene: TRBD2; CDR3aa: CASSAWSGTYNEQFF; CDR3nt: TGTGCCAGCAGCGCTTGGAGCGGGACCTACAATGAGCAGTTCTTC
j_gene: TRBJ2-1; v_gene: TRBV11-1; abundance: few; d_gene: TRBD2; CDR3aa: CASSPGLLAGGGEQFF; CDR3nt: TGTGCCAGCAGCCCGGGGCTGCTAGCGGGAGGCGGCGAGCAGTTCTTC
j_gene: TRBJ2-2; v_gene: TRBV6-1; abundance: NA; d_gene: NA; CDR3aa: CASSPNLRGNGELFF; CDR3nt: TGTGCCAGCAGCCCCAACTTAAGGGGAAACGGGGAGCTGTTTTTT
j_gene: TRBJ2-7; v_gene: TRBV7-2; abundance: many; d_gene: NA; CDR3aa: CASSFTSGYEQYF; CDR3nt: TGTGCCAGCAGCTTTACTAGTGGGTACGAGCAGTACTTC
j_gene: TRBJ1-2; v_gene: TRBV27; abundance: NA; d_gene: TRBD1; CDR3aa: CASKEGGQGLSNYGYTF; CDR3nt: TGTGCCAGCAAAGAGGGGGGACAGGGGCTTTCTAACTATGGCTACACCTTC
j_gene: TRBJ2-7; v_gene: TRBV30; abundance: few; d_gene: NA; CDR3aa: CAWSEDESSYEQYF; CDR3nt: TGTGCCTGGAGTGAGGACGAGAGTTCCTACGAGCAGTACTTC
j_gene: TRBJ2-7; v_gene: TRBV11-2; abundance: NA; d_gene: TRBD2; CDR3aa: CASSASGGLAGAIEQYF; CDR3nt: TGTGCCAGCAGCGCCTCAGGGGGCCTAGCGGGAGCTATTGAGCAGTACTTC
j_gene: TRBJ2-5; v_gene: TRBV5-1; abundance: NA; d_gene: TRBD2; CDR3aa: CASSLVASGRQETQYF; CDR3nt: TGCGCCAGCAGCTTGGTGGCTAGCGGGAGGCAAGAGACCCAGTACTTC
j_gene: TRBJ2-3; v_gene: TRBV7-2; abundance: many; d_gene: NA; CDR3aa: CATRGGDLLPDTQYF; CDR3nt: TGTGCCACCAGGGGTGGGGACTTACTCCCAGATACGCAGTATTTT
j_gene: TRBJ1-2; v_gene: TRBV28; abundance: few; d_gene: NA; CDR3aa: CASSLNTYGYTF; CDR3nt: TGTGCCAGCAGTTTAAACACCTATGGCTACACCTTC
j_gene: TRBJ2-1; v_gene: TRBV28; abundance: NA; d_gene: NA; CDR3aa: CASSTLGGQAYNEQLF; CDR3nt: TGTGCCAGCTCAACATTGGGAGGACAGGCATACAATGAGCAGCTCTTC
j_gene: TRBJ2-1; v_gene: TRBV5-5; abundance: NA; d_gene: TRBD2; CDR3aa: CASSSGMGLAGGNNEQFF; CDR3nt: TGTGCCAGCAGCTCCGGTATGGGACTAGCGGGAGGCAACAATGAGCAGTTCTTC
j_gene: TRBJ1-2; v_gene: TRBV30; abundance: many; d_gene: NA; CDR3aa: CAWSVKVSGGYTF; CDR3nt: TGTGCCTGGAGTGTCAAGGTTTCTGGTGGCTACACCTTC
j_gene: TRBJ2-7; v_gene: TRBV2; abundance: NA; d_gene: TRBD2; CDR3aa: CASSTRLAGSSEQYF; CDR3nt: TGTGCCAGCAGTACTAGACTAGCGGGATCCAGCGAGCAGTACTTC
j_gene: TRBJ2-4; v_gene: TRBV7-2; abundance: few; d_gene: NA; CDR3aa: CASSPAGTNLAKNIQYF; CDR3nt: TGTGCCAGCAGCCCCGCCGGGACAAACCTAGCCAAAAACATTCAGTACTTC
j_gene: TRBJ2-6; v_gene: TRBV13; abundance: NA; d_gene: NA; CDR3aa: CASSYRVAGANVLTF; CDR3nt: TGTGCCAGCAGTTACAGGGTGGCTGGGGCCAACGTCCTGACTTTC
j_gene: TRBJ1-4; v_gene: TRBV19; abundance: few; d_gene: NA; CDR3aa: CASTADRGIVEKLFF; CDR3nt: TGTGCCAGTACCGCCGATAGGGGGATTGTTGAAAAACTGTTTTTT
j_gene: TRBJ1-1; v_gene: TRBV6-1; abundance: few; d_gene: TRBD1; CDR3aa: CASITGGANTEAFF; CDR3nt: TGTGCCAGCATCACAGGGGGAGCCAACACTGAAGCTTTCTTT
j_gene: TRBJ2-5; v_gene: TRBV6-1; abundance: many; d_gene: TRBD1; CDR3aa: CASCRDRGETQYF; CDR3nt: TGTGCCAGCTGTCGAGACAGGGGTGAGACCCAGTACTTC
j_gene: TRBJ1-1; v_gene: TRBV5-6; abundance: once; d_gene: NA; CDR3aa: CASRRDSRPLLTEAFF; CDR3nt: TGTGCCAGCCGACGAGACAGCCGACCCCTTCTGACTGAAGCTTTCTTT
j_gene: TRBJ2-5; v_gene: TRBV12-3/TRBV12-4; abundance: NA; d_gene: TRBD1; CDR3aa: CASSQDWTGQETQYF; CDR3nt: TGTGCCAGCAGCCAAGATTGGACAGGTCAAGAGACCCAGTACTTC
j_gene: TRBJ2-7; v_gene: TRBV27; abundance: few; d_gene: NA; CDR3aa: CASSLTETGHKYEQYF; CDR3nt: TGTGCCAGCAGTTTAACCGAAACTGGACACAAGTACGAGCAGTACTTC
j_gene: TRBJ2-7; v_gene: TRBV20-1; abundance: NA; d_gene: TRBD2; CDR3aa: CSSLTPVNSGGTLAQYF; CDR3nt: TGCAGTTCCCTAACCCCCGTTAACAGCGGGGGAACCCTGGCGCAGTACTTC
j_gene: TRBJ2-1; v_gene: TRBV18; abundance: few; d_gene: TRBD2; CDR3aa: CASSPLKREFYNEQFF; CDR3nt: TGTGCCAGCTCACCACTTAAGCGGGAGTTCTACAATGAGCAGTTCTTC
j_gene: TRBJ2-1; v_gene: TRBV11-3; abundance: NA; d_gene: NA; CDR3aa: CASPLGSFPSYNEQFF; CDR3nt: TGTGCCAGCCCATTAGGGTCCTTTCCTTCCTACAATGAGCAGTTCTTC
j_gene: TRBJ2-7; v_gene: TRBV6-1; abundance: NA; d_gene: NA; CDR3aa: CASTSRGTNYEQCF; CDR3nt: TGTGCCAGCACATCTAGGGGTACCAACTACGAGCAGTGCTTC
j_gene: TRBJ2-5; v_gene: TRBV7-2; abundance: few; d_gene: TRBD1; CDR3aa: CASSYGTGKYF; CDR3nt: TGTGCCAGCAGCTACGGGACAGGGAAGTACTTC
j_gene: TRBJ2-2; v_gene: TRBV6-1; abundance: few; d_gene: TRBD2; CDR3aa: CASSLTSANTGELFF; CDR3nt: TGTGCCAGCAGCCTGACTAGCGCGAACACCGGGGAGCTGTTTTTT
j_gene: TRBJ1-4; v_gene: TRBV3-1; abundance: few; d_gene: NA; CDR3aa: CASSLEEKLFF; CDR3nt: TGTGCCAGCAGCCTCGAGGAAAAACTGTTTTTT
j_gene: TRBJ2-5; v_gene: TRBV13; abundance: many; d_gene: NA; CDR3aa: CASSLETYQETQYF; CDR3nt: TGTGCCAGCAGCTTAGAGACGTATCAAGAGACCCAGTACTTC
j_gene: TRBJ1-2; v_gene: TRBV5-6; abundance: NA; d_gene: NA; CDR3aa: CASSLAQGANYGYTF; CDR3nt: TGTGCCAGCAGCTTGGCCCAGGGTGCTAACTATGGCTACACCTTC